This is a list of T cell receptor beta chains from one sample in a study of T cell responses to AZD1222 COVID-19 vaccine. Profiling relied on immunoSEQ multiplex PCR, and the TCRdb table lists in-frame clones only, not all of them. The sample comprises approximately 96,000 clones, roughly 86% of which are singletons, and around 5.9% rests with the top ten. Here the sequenced sample was peripheral blood, taken 28 days after the second AZD1222 dose. These receptors were taken from an adult who received the AZD1222 COVID-19 vaccine. The CDR3 runs from the conserved cysteine through the conserved F or W. A D gene is named only where the DNA matches it firmly. Expanded clones are given a class, and other clones once, few, many or no size at all.

d_gene: TRBD2
v_gene: TRBV9
abundance: NA
j_gene: TRBJ2-1
CDR3aa: CASSGGTSAYNEQFF
CDR3nt: TGTGCCAGCAGCGGCGGGACTAGCGCGTACAATGAGCAGTTCTTC

d_gene: NA
v_gene: TRBV27
abundance: NA
j_gene: TRBJ1-5
CDR3aa: CASSHLSGNQPQHF
CDR3nt: TGTGCCAGCAGCCACCTATCGGGCAATCAGCCCCAGCATTTT

d_gene: TRBD1
v_gene: TRBV2
abundance: NA
j_gene: TRBJ2-7
CDR3aa: CASRGTGGGQYF
CDR3nt: TGTGCCAGCAGAGGGACAGGGGGCGGGCAGTACTTC

d_gene: NA
v_gene: TRBV30
abundance: NA
j_gene: TRBJ1-6
CDR3aa: CAWGQRSSYNSPLHF
CDR3nt: TGTGCCTGGGGACAGCGGAGCTCCTATAATTCACCCCTCCACTTT

d_gene: TRBD2
v_gene: TRBV6-5
abundance: NA
j_gene: TRBJ2-1
CDR3aa: CASSSSGSESREQFF
CDR3nt: TGTGCCAGCAGTTCTAGCGGGAGTGAGTCCCGTGAGCAGTTCTTC

d_gene: TRBD2
v_gene: TRBV2
abundance: NA
j_gene: TRBJ2-1
CDR3aa: CASSGRTSGNEQFF
CDR3nt: TGTGCCAGCAGTGGCCGAACTAGCGGCAATGAGCAGTTCTTC

d_gene: TRBD2
v_gene: TRBV3-1/TRBV3-2
abundance: many
j_gene: TRBJ2-5
CDR3aa: CASSQGYALAGETEWETQYF
CDR3nt: TGTGCCAGCAGCCAAGGGTATGCGCTAGCGGGGGAGACGGAGTGGGAGACCCAGTACTTC

d_gene: TRBD2
v_gene: TRBV10-3
abundance: NA
j_gene: TRBJ2-1
CDR3aa: CAISAGLAGANEQFF
CDR3nt: TGTGCCATCAGTGCAGGTCTAGCGGGAGCCAATGAGCAGTTCTTC

d_gene: NA
v_gene: TRBV18
abundance: few
j_gene: TRBJ2-1
CDR3aa: CASSQLRAIGDEQFF
CDR3nt: TGTGCCAGCTCACAGCTCCGGGCCATTGGGGATGAGCAGTTCTTC

d_gene: NA
v_gene: TRBV3-1/TRBV3-2
abundance: NA
j_gene: TRBJ2-5
CDR3aa: CASSQGPGMRETQYF
CDR3nt: TGTGCCAGCAGCCAAGGCCCGGGGATGCGGGAGACCCAGTACTTC

d_gene: TRBD1
v_gene: TRBV5-5
abundance: NA
j_gene: TRBJ1-3
CDR3aa: CASSWGQLKLSGNTIYF
CDR3nt: TGTGCCAGCAGCTGGGGACAGCTTAAACTCTCTGGAAACACCATATATTTT

d_gene: NA
v_gene: TRBV5-1
abundance: few
j_gene: TRBJ1-1
CDR3aa: CASSLSGVSGTEAFF
CDR3nt: TGCGCCAGCAGCTTGTCCGGGGTTTCGGGCACTGAAGCTTTCTTT